This T cell receptor (beta chain) was identified during a study of blood T cells in healthy people across ages. A second PCR, run for about 7 to 11 cycles, used a sample-barcoded 5' primer plus a J-beta primer mix. MiXCR was run by TCRdb on the 5' RACE reads, yielding one entry per CDR3 protein. Among 780,000 or so distinct CDR3 sequences, 53% were seen once, and the ten largest hold roughly 37%. CDR3 length equals 15 residues. Germline V lookup: CDR1 SGHVS, CDR2 FNYEAQ. V shed 6 bases, J shed 6 bases, and the junction held 9 bases outside the gene matches. This clonotype was observed a single time. Its antigen is unidentified. The study's findings and limits: Measured against age, TCR beta diversity per million T cells decreased in a roughly linear manner.

The receptor comes from a man older than 75 in good health. This chain links TRBV7-6 with TRBJ2-1; 9 bases map to TRBD2. The sequencing input was blood. The CDR3 is CASSLLRREGNEQFF. The CDR3, as DNA: TGTGCCAGCAGTTTGCTTAGGCGGGAGGGCAATGAGCAGTTCTTC. Drawing the rest from reference TRBV7-6 and TRBJ2-1, the complete variable domain is GAGVSQSPRYKVTKRGQDVALRCDPISGHVSLYWYRQALGQGPEFLTYFNYEAQQDKSGLPNDRFSAERPEGSISTLTIQRTEQRDSAMYRCASSLLRREGNEQFFGPGTRLTVL.